Listed below are T cell receptor beta chains from one sample, sequenced in a study of blood T cell repertoires in COVID-19. Sequencing was performed with immunoSEQ multiplex PCR; in TCRdb, only in-frame clones are kept and a portion is missing. Of about 130,000 clones listed, about 86% are singletons. Sequenced material: PBMCs or T cells enriched from blood (not recorded which). All receptors derive from a woman aged 45 to 65 who had recovered from COVID-19. The CDR3 runs from the conserved cysteine through the conserved F or W. The D gene is left open where the match is weak. Only some rows state a clone size, as once, few, many or a class for expanded clones.

CDR3nt: TGTGCCAGCAGCACAGACAGGGGTGAAGCTGAAGCTTTCTTT
CDR3aa: CASSTDRGEAEAFF
v_gene: TRBV7-9
abundance: NA
j_gene: TRBJ1-1
d_gene: TRBD1

CDR3nt: TGTGCCAGCAGCTTAAGAGGGCAAGAGCAGTTCTTC
CDR3aa: CASSLRGQEQFF
v_gene: TRBV11-1
abundance: NA
j_gene: TRBJ2-1
d_gene: NA

CDR3nt: TGTGCCAGCAGCCCCGAAGGGGACTATGGCTACACCTTC
CDR3aa: CASSPEGDYGYTF
v_gene: TRBV6-6
abundance: NA
j_gene: TRBJ1-2
d_gene: NA

CDR3nt: TGTGCCAGCAGCCTCCAGACAGGGACATGGGGGGCCCAGTACTTC
CDR3aa: CASSLQTGTWGAQYF
v_gene: TRBV5-4
abundance: once
j_gene: TRBJ2-5
d_gene: NA

CDR3nt: TGTGCCAGCAGTCAAAGCGATCTCCGTGAAGCTTTCTTT
CDR3aa: CASSQSDLREAFF
v_gene: TRBV3-1/TRBV3-2
abundance: NA
j_gene: TRBJ1-1
d_gene: NA

CDR3nt: TGTGCCAGCAGCCAACAGGGAAATGAGCAGTTCTTC
CDR3aa: CASSQQGNEQFF
v_gene: TRBV7-9
abundance: NA
j_gene: TRBJ2-1
d_gene: NA

CDR3nt: TGTGCCACCAGTGACCCTAGCACAGATACGCAGTATTTT
CDR3aa: CATSDPSTDTQYF
v_gene: TRBV24-1
abundance: once
j_gene: TRBJ2-3
d_gene: NA

CDR3nt: TGTGCCAGCAGCAAAGTTCCCGGGACTAGCACAGATACGCAGTATTTT
CDR3aa: CASSKVPGTSTDTQYF
v_gene: TRBV21-1
abundance: NA
j_gene: TRBJ2-3
d_gene: NA

CDR3nt: TGCGCCAGCAGCCTGACTAGCGGGGCCTACAATGAGCAGTTCTTC
CDR3aa: CASSLTSGAYNEQFF
v_gene: TRBV5-1
abundance: NA
j_gene: TRBJ2-1
d_gene: TRBD2

CDR3nt: TGTGCCAGCAGCGTAAGCGGGGGGATCCAAGAGACCCAGTACTTC
CDR3aa: CASSVSGGIQETQYF
v_gene: TRBV9
abundance: once
j_gene: TRBJ2-5
d_gene: TRBD2

CDR3nt: TGTGCCAGCAAAGCGGGGGGCCGGGAGACCCAGTACTTC
CDR3aa: CASKAGGRETQYF
v_gene: TRBV2
abundance: NA
j_gene: TRBJ2-5
d_gene: TRBD2

CDR3nt: TGTGCCAGCAGCTTGGTAGGGCTAGCGGGCCGTTCAGATACGCAGTATTTT
CDR3aa: CASSLVGLAGRSDTQYF
v_gene: TRBV5-7
abundance: once
j_gene: TRBJ2-3
d_gene: TRBD2

CDR3nt: TGTGCCAGCAGATACTTGCGGGGGAATCTCTACGAGCAGTACTTC
CDR3aa: CASRYLRGNLYEQYF
v_gene: TRBV5-6
abundance: NA
j_gene: TRBJ2-7
d_gene: TRBD2

CDR3nt: TGTGCCAGCAGTTTCCCGGGGGTTAACACTGAAGCTTTCTTT
CDR3aa: CASSFPGVNTEAFF
v_gene: TRBV6-2/TRBV6-3
abundance: NA
j_gene: TRBJ1-1
d_gene: NA

CDR3nt: TGTGCCAGTACCCAACGGGCAGGGCAGGGCTATGGCTACACCTTC
CDR3aa: CASTQRAGQGYGYTF
v_gene: TRBV19
abundance: NA
j_gene: TRBJ1-2
d_gene: NA